These T cell receptor beta chains were read from a single sample in a study of beta chain features in type 1 diabetes. The data were produced by immunoSEQ multiplex PCR, yet TCRdb's version contains in-frame clones alone and is incomplete. The data show around 250,000 clones, with roughly 30% seen just once and roughly 4.1% held by the top ten. The material sequenced was central memory CD4+ T cells from blood. These receptors all stem from a man aged 25 to 45 in good health. CDR3s include the opening cysteine and the closing phenylalanine or tryptophan. The D gene is left open where the match is weak. Only some rows state a clone size, as once, few, many or a class for expanded clones.

j_gene,v_gene,d_gene,abundance,CDR3aa,CDR3nt
TRBJ1-2,TRBV30,NA,NA,CAWSSGQHGYTF,TGTGCCTGGAGTTCCGGACAGCATGGCTACACCTTC
TRBJ2-2,TRBV7-2,NA,NA,CASSLGQPTGELFF,TGTGCCAGCAGCTTAGGACAGCCCACCGGGGAGCTGTTTTTT
TRBJ2-5,TRBV18,NA,few,CASSQGEQETQYF,TGTGCCAGCTCACAGGGGGAACAAGAGACCCAGTACTTC
TRBJ2-3,TRBV10-3,NA,few,CAIRDHQGDTQYF,TGTGCCATCCGGGACCATCAAGGGGATACGCAGTATTTT
TRBJ2-5,TRBV7-9,NA,NA,CASSPMTGGETQYF,TGTGCCAGCAGCCCGATGACAGGAGGGGAGACCCAGTACTTC
TRBJ2-7,TRBV23-1,TRBD2,NA,CASSQSGIRTSGGKPYEQYF,TGCGCCAGCAGTCAATCGGGAATCAGGACTAGCGGGGGGAAACCCTACGAGCAGTACTTC
TRBJ2-3,TRBV25-1,NA,many,CASSSGGGADTQYF,TGTGCCAGCAGTTCAGGAGGAGGGGCAGATACGCAGTATTTT
TRBJ2-5,TRBV29-1,NA,NA,CSVVGGGETQYF,TGCAGCGTTGTAGGGGGAGGAGAGACCCAGTACTTC
TRBJ2-3,TRBV5-1,TRBD1,NA,CASSPGQTDTQYF,TGCGCCAGCAGCCCGGGACAGACAGATACGCAGTATTTT
TRBJ1-4,TRBV27,NA,NA,CASSLLGGLGEKLFF,TGTGCCAGCAGTTTGCTGGGGGGCTTAGGTGAAAAACTGTTTTTT
TRBJ2-7,TRBV28,NA,NA,CASSLRGLSYEQYF,TGTGCCAGCAGTTTGAGGGGGTTATCCTACGAGCAGTACTTC
TRBJ1-2,TRBV7-9,NA,NA,CASSPNSYGYTF,TGTGCCAGCAGCCCTAACAGCTATGGCTACACCTTC
TRBJ2-7,TRBV18,NA,NA,CASSPYQGSSYEQYF,TGTGCCAGCTCACCTTACCAGGGAAGCTCCTACGAGCAGTACTTC
TRBJ2-7,TRBV7-2,NA,NA,CASSSDSSSYEQYF,TGTGCCAGCAGCTCGGACTCTAGCTCCTACGAGCAGTACTTC
TRBJ2-7,TRBV25-1,TRBD2,few,CASSESLAGYYEQYF,TGTGCCAGCAGTGAATCTCTAGCGGGATACTACGAGCAGTACTTC
TRBJ2-3,TRBV28,NA,NA,CASSLAGSTDTQYF,TGTGCCAGCAGTTTGGCTGGGAGCACAGATACGCAGTATTTT
TRBJ2-3,TRBV29-1,TRBD1,many,CSTNGGTGGDPSTDTQYF,TGCAGCACCAATGGAGGGACAGGGGGTGACCCTAGCACAGATACGCAGTATTTT
TRBJ1-2,TRBV9,NA,few,CASSAFPGQGNYGYTF,TGTGCCAGCAGCGCCTTCCCGGGGCAGGGTAACTATGGCTACACCTTC
TRBJ1-2,TRBV28,NA,NA,CASSPGDYGYTF,TGTGCCAGCAGTCCAGGGGACTATGGCTACACCTTC
TRBJ2-7,TRBV29-1,NA,NA,CSVGKNSYEQYF,TGCAGCGTTGGTAAGAACTCCTACGAGCAGTACTTC
TRBJ2-7,TRBV6-7,TRBD1,few,CARSGRQGHEQYF,TGTGCCAGAAGTGGCCGACAGGGCCACGAGCAGTACTTC
TRBJ2-3,TRBV5-1,NA,NA,CASSGGKTDTQYF,TGCGCCAGCAGCGGGGGGAAGACAGATACGCAGTATTTT
TRBJ1-1,TRBV18,NA,NA,CASSPPTTGAFF,TGTGCCAGCTCACCACCGACGACGGGAGCTTTCTTT
TRBJ2-2,TRBV9,TRBD1,NA,CASSRGQSNTGELFF,TGTGCCAGCAGCAGGGGACAGTCGAACACCGGGGAGCTGTTTTTT
TRBJ1-4,TRBV7-2,TRBD1,NA,CASSIGTGANEKLFF,TGTGCCAGCAGCATCGGGACAGGGGCTAATGAAAAACTGTTTTTT
TRBJ2-5,TRBV5-1,TRBD2,NA,CASSRSSGDQETQYF,TGCGCCAGCAGTCGATCAAGCGGGGACCAAGAGACCCAGTACTTC
TRBJ2-2,TRBV4-3,NA,many,CASSQEITGNTGELFF,TGCGCCAGCAGCCAAGAGATCACAGGGAACACCGGGGAGCTGTTTTTT
TRBJ1-5,TRBV6-1,NA,NA,CASRQVSNQPQHF,TGTGCCAGCAGACAGGTTAGCAATCAGCCCCAGCATTTT
TRBJ2-1,TRBV28,NA,NA,CASNLGYEQFF,TGTGCCAGCAATCTGGGATATGAGCAGTTCTTC
TRBJ2-1,TRBV2,NA,NA,CASRGNRDNNEQFF,TGTGCCAGCAGGGGGAACAGGGACAACAATGAGCAGTTCTTC
TRBJ2-4,TRBV2,NA,NA,CASSPDSGIQYF,TGTGCCAGCAGTCCCGACTCGGGCATTCAGTACTTC
TRBJ1-5,TRBV9,TRBD1,NA,CASSPPEGTDLYSNQPQHF,TGTGCCAGCAGCCCCCCCGAAGGGACAGATCTCTATAGCAATCAGCCCCAGCATTTT
TRBJ1-6,TRBV2,NA,NA,CASSPQEGNSPLHF,TGTGCCAGCAGTCCCCAGGAGGGGAATTCACCCCTCCACTTT
TRBJ2-3,TRBV11-2,TRBD2,NA,CASSRTSGLSTDTQYF,TGTGCCAGCAGTCGTACTAGCGGGCTTAGCACAGATACGCAGTATTTT
TRBJ2-4,TRBV14,TRBD1,few,CASSPSGQGKAKNIQYF,TGTGCCAGCAGCCCGAGCGGACAGGGAAAAGCCAAAAACATTCAGTACTTC
TRBJ2-5,TRBV5-4,TRBD2,NA,CASSLGLGQETQYF,TGTGCCAGCAGTTTGGGACTAGGTCAAGAGACCCAGTACTTC
TRBJ2-5,TRBV30,NA,NA,CAWSVQVQETQYF,TGTGCCTGGAGCGTTCAGGTCCAAGAGACCCAGTACTTC
TRBJ2-7,TRBV7-2,NA,NA,CASSLERRDEQYF,TGTGCCAGCAGCTTAGAAAGGAGGGACGAGCAGTACTTC
TRBJ2-2,TRBV5-6,NA,few,CASKLDGVTGELFF,TGTGCCAGCAAACTGGACGGGGTCACCGGGGAGCTGTTTTTT
TRBJ2-3,TRBV27,TRBD2,many,CASRAKGLAVTDTQYF,TGTGCCAGCAGGGCCAAAGGACTAGCGGTGACAGATACGCAGTATTTT
TRBJ2-1,TRBV7-9,NA,NA,CASSEGSVNEQFF,TGTGCCAGCAGCGAGGGGTCAGTCAATGAGCAGTTCTTC
TRBJ2-7,TRBV6-5,TRBD2,NA,CASRRTSSEQYF,TGTGCCAGCAGGCGGACTAGTTCCGAGCAGTACTTC
TRBJ2-3,TRBV20-1,NA,few,CSARAGDTQYF,TGCAGTGCTAGAGCGGGAGATACGCAGTATTTT
TRBJ2-5,TRBV28,TRBD2,NA,CASSLPGLAGVETQYF,TGTGCCAGCAGTCTACCGGGACTAGCGGGAGTGGAGACCCAGTACTTC
TRBJ1-5,TRBV15,NA,NA,CATSRDLAQGPNQPQHF,TGTGCCACCAGCAGAGATCTCGCGCAGGGCCCCAATCAGCCCCAGCATTTT
TRBJ2-7,TRBV15,TRBD2,NA,CATSLAVANEQYF,TGTGCCACCAGCCTAGCGGTGGCGAACGAGCAGTACTTC
TRBJ1-5,TRBV5-4,NA,few,CASSLWGVGGNQPQHF,TGTGCCAGCAGCTTGTGGGGAGTTGGAGGCAATCAGCCCCAGCATTTT
TRBJ2-1,TRBV30,NA,NA,CAWSPWGSYNEQFF,TGTGCCTGGAGCCCCTGGGGGAGCTACAATGAGCAGTTCTTC
TRBJ2-3,TRBV25-1,TRBD1,few,CASSESNRGRADTQYF,TGTGCCAGCAGTGAAAGTAACAGGGGGCGGGCAGATACGCAGTATTTT
TRBJ2-7,TRBV28,NA,NA,CASSFQVPNEQYF,TGTGCCAGCAGTTTTCAGGTTCCGAACGAGCAGTACTTC
TRBJ2-7,TRBV7-9,TRBD1,few,CASSTGTAPEQYF,TGTGCCAGCAGCACCGGGACAGCTCCAGAGCAGTACTTC
TRBJ1-2,TRBV4-3,NA,NA,CASSQVGTAYYGYTF,TGCGCCAGCAGCCAAGTAGGAACAGCCTACTATGGCTACACCTTC
TRBJ2-1,TRBV4-3,NA,NA,CASSQATRRVDEQFF,TGCGCCAGCAGCCAAGCGACGCGCCGCGTAGATGAGCAGTTCTTC